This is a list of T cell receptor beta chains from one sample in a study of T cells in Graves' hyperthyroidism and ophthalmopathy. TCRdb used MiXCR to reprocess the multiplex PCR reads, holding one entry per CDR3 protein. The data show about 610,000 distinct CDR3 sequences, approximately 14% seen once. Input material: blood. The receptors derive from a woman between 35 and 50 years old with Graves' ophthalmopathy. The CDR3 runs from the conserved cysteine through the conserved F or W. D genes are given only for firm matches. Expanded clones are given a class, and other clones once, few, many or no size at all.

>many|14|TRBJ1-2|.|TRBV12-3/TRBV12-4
CASSLRVLHYGYTF
TGTGCCAGCAGTTTAAGGGTTTTACACTATGGCTACACCTTC
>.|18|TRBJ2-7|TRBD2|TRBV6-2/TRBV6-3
CASSYSGLAGGTDYEQYF
TGTGCCAGCAGTTACTCTGGGCTAGCGGGAGGCACTGATTACGAGCAGTACTTC
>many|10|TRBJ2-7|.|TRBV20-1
CSARYNGQYF
TGCAGTGCTAGATACAATGGGCAGTACTTC
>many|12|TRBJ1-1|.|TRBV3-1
CASSQRDTEAFF
TGTGCCAGCAGCCAAAGGGACACTGAAGCTTTCTTT
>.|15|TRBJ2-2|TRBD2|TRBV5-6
CASRTLSGNPGELFF
TGTGCCAGCAGGACTCTCAGCGGGAACCCCGGGGAGCTGTTTTTT
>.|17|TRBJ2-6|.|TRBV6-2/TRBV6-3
CASSYQGQPRGANVLTF
TGTGCCAGCAGTTACCAAGGACAGCCTCGAGGGGCCAACGTCCTGACTTTC
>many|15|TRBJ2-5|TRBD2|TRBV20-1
CSAERGGSREETQYF
TGCAGTGCCGAACGGGGCGGGAGTAGGGAAGAGACCCAGTACTTC
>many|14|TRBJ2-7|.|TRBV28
CASTRQLGPYEQYF
TGTGCCAGCACAAGACAGTTGGGGCCCTACGAGCAGTACTTC
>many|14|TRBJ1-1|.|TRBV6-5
CASSYPGRNTEAFF
TGTGCCAGCAGTTACCCCGGGCGGAACACTGAAGCTTTCTTT
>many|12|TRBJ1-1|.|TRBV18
CASSPGGSEAFF
TGTGCCAGCTCTCCCGGGGGCAGTGAAGCTTTCTTT
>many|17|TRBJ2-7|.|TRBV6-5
CASSYKSSKFSPGEQYF
TGTGCCAGCAGTTACAAGTCTTCTAAGTTCTCTCCTGGCGAGCAGTACTTC